This is a list of T cell receptor beta chains from one sample in a study of identifying expanded T cells in peripheral blood. Profiled with immunoSEQ multiplex PCR; TCRdb holds only in-frame clones, not every one. The sample lists about 54,000 clones, roughly nine tenths occurring once. Material for sequencing was blood. These receptors originate from a person aged 18-70 years in good health. CDR3s include the opening cysteine and the closing phenylalanine or tryptophan. The order of the fields is V gene, D gene, clone size, J gene, CDR3 DNA, CDR3 protein. D genes are given only for firm matches. The listing skips clone size in some rows; elsewhere it reads once, few, many or a size class.

v_call: TRBV13; d_call: TRBD1; clone_size: .; j_call: TRBJ2-6; cdr3_nt: TGTGCCAGCAGCTCCGGGACAGGTAGAGCACTCTCTGGGGCCAACGTCCTGACTTTC; cdr3_aa: CASSSGTGRALSGANVLTF
v_call: TRBV19; d_call: TRBD1; clone_size: once; j_call: TRBJ2-3; cdr3_nt: TGTGCCAGTAGTGGACAGGGGGCCGATACGCAGTATTTT; cdr3_aa: CASSGQGADTQYF
v_call: TRBV29-1; d_call: TRBD2; clone_size: .; j_call: TRBJ2-7; cdr3_nt: TGCAGCGTCTCAAGGGGCGGGGGGGCCGAAGAGCAGTACTTC; cdr3_aa: CSVSRGGGAEEQYF
v_call: TRBV6-6; d_call: TRBD1; clone_size: .; j_call: TRBJ1-6; cdr3_nt: TGTGCCGTTTCCGGGACAGAACAATCACCCCTCCACTTT; cdr3_aa: CAVSGTEQSPLHF
v_call: TRBV25-1; d_call: .; clone_size: few; j_call: TRBJ1-1; cdr3_nt: TGTGCCAGCAGAGAGGACGGTGAAGCTTTCTTT; cdr3_aa: CASREDGEAFF
v_call: TRBV5-5; d_call: .; clone_size: .; j_call: TRBJ1-2; cdr3_nt: TGTGCCAGCAGCTTGGCCGAGGGGAATGGCTACACCTTC; cdr3_aa: CASSLAEGNGYTF
v_call: TRBV6-1; d_call: .; clone_size: once; j_call: TRBJ2-7; cdr3_nt: TGTGCCAGCAGGACTTTACTCTACGAGCAGTACTTC; cdr3_aa: CASRTLLYEQYF
v_call: TRBV28; d_call: TRBD2; clone_size: .; j_call: TRBJ2-7; cdr3_nt: TGTGCCAGCAGTTTCCACCCCCGAGGGGCGGGAGGTCCCGAGCAGTACTTC; cdr3_aa: CASSFHPRGAGGPEQYF
v_call: TRBV11-2; d_call: .; clone_size: .; j_call: TRBJ1-3; cdr3_nt: TGTGCCAGCAGCTTAGATGGAAACACCATATATTTT; cdr3_aa: CASSLDGNTIYF
v_call: TRBV4-3; d_call: TRBD1; clone_size: .; j_call: TRBJ2-7; cdr3_nt: TGCGCCAGCAGTCCGGGACAGGGATCCTACGAGCAGTACTTC; cdr3_aa: CASSPGQGSYEQYF
v_call: TRBV7-2; d_call: TRBD2; clone_size: .; j_call: TRBJ2-3; cdr3_nt: TGTGCCAGCAGCTTACAAAGCGGGAGGGCCAGGACAGATACGCAGTATTTT; cdr3_aa: CASSLQSGRARTDTQYF
v_call: TRBV28; d_call: .; clone_size: .; j_call: TRBJ2-7; cdr3_nt: TGTGCCAGCAGTCCTAGTCCCTACGAGCAGTACTTC; cdr3_aa: CASSPSPYEQYF
v_call: TRBV11-2; d_call: TRBD1; clone_size: .; j_call: TRBJ1-1; cdr3_nt: TGTGCCAGCAGCCCGGACAGGGTGGCTGAAGCTTTCTTT; cdr3_aa: CASSPDRVAEAFF
v_call: TRBV5-6; d_call: TRBD2; clone_size: .; j_call: TRBJ2-7; cdr3_nt: TGTGCCAGCTCCCGGAGACTAGCCGTATACGAGCAGTACTTC; cdr3_aa: CASSRRLAVYEQYF
v_call: TRBV9; d_call: .; clone_size: .; j_call: TRBJ1-1; cdr3_nt: TGTGCCAGCAGCGTATCCCGGGACACTGAAGCTTTCTTT; cdr3_aa: CASSVSRDTEAFF
v_call: TRBV2; d_call: TRBD1; clone_size: .; j_call: TRBJ2-1; cdr3_nt: TGTGCCAGCAGCCGACAGGGGGGCTACAATGAGCAGTTCTTC; cdr3_aa: CASSRQGGYNEQFF
v_call: TRBV18; d_call: .; clone_size: .; j_call: TRBJ2-2; cdr3_nt: TGTGCCAGCTCCCCTATGAACACCGGGGAGCTGTTTTTT; cdr3_aa: CASSPMNTGELFF
v_call: TRBV5-1; d_call: TRBD1; clone_size: .; j_call: TRBJ2-2; cdr3_nt: TGCGCCAGCGGAGAAGGGGGCGCGGGCACCGGGGAGCTGTTTTTT; cdr3_aa: CASGEGGAGTGELFF
v_call: TRBV5-6; d_call: .; clone_size: .; j_call: TRBJ2-3; cdr3_nt: TGTGCCAGCAGCCCAAGAGGGGGGCCCTTCCATACGCAGTATTTT; cdr3_aa: CASSPRGGPFHTQYF
v_call: TRBV15; d_call: .; clone_size: .; j_call: TRBJ2-3; cdr3_nt: TGTGCCACCAGCAGAGTAGGTGGGCCAGATACGCAGTATTTT; cdr3_aa: CATSRVGGPDTQYF
v_call: TRBV7-9; d_call: TRBD1; clone_size: .; j_call: TRBJ2-1; cdr3_nt: TGTGCCAGCAGCTTACAGGGGGAGCGGAATCCCTACAATGAGCAGTTCTTC; cdr3_aa: CASSLQGERNPYNEQFF
v_call: TRBV28; d_call: TRBD1; clone_size: once; j_call: TRBJ2-3; cdr3_nt: TGTGCCAGCAGTCCCCAGGGGGCGCAGAACACAGATACGCAGTATTTT; cdr3_aa: CASSPQGAQNTDTQYF
v_call: TRBV9; d_call: TRBD1; clone_size: .; j_call: TRBJ2-6; cdr3_nt: TGTGCCAGCAGCGTAGGAACAGGGGGCGCTTCTGGGGCCAACGTCCTGACTTTC; cdr3_aa: CASSVGTGGASGANVLTF
v_call: TRBV29-1; d_call: .; clone_size: .; j_call: TRBJ1-2; cdr3_nt: TGCAGCGTTGAAGACTCCAGGGAAACCTATGGCTACACCTTC; cdr3_aa: CSVEDSRETYGYTF
v_call: TRBV4-3; d_call: .; clone_size: .; j_call: TRBJ2-3; cdr3_nt: TGCGCCAGCAGCCAAGATAGGGCCACAGATACGCAGTATTTT; cdr3_aa: CASSQDRATDTQYF
v_call: TRBV10-3; d_call: .; clone_size: .; j_call: TRBJ2-2; cdr3_nt: TGTGCCATCACCTCGTCTAGCGACACCGGGGAGCTGTTTTTT; cdr3_aa: CAITSSSDTGELFF
v_call: TRBV5-1; d_call: .; clone_size: .; j_call: TRBJ1-1; cdr3_nt: TGCGCCAGCAGCTTGATGACAGGCTCAGGAGGCGCTGAAGCTTTCTTT; cdr3_aa: CASSLMTGSGGAEAFF
v_call: TRBV5-4; d_call: TRBD2; clone_size: .; j_call: TRBJ2-7; cdr3_nt: TGTGCCAGCAGCTATGGGGGGACTAGCGGGAGGTACGAGCAGTACTTC; cdr3_aa: CASSYGGTSGRYEQYF
v_call: TRBV29-1; d_call: .; clone_size: .; j_call: TRBJ2-1; cdr3_nt: TGCAGCGTTGAGCCGTCTAGCGCTCAATCCTACAATGAGCAGTTCTTC; cdr3_aa: CSVEPSSAQSYNEQFF
v_call: TRBV9; d_call: .; clone_size: .; j_call: TRBJ1-1; cdr3_nt: TGTGCCAGCAGCGTAACAGGGAACACTGAAGCTTTCTTT; cdr3_aa: CASSVTGNTEAFF
v_call: TRBV28; d_call: .; clone_size: .; j_call: TRBJ1-3; cdr3_nt: TGTGCCAGCAGTCCACCCAGTAGCTCTGGAAACACCATATATTTT; cdr3_aa: CASSPPSSSGNTIYF
v_call: TRBV13; d_call: TRBD2; clone_size: few; j_call: TRBJ2-1; cdr3_nt: TGTGCCAGCAGCCGGCCTAGCGGGGGGCAGATGTACAATGAGCAGTTCTTC; cdr3_aa: CASSRPSGGQMYNEQFF
v_call: TRBV13; d_call: .; clone_size: .; j_call: TRBJ2-5; cdr3_nt: TGTGCCAGCAGCCTCGGACTAACGGGGGAGACCCAGTACTTC; cdr3_aa: CASSLGLTGETQYF
v_call: TRBV14; d_call: TRBD2; clone_size: .; j_call: TRBJ2-7; cdr3_nt: TGTGCCAGCAGCCAAGACTCCGTGACTAGCGGGAGTTTTGGGCAGTACTTC; cdr3_aa: CASSQDSVTSGSFGQYF
v_call: TRBV7-2; d_call: .; clone_size: .; j_call: TRBJ1-3; cdr3_nt: TGTGCCAGCAGCTTACTGAACTCTGGAAACACCATATATTTT; cdr3_aa: CASSLLNSGNTIYF
v_call: TRBV2; d_call: .; clone_size: once; j_call: TRBJ1-2; cdr3_nt: TGTGCCAGCAGTGTCCCGGGACTGGGAAGCAACTATGGCTACACCTTC; cdr3_aa: CASSVPGLGSNYGYTF
v_call: TRBV4-3; d_call: TRBD1; clone_size: .; j_call: TRBJ1-2; cdr3_nt: TGCGCCAGCAGCCAAGATAGCACAGGGGCGACGACTAAAGGCTACACCTTC; cdr3_aa: CASSQDSTGATTKGYTF
v_call: TRBV4-2; d_call: .; clone_size: .; j_call: TRBJ2-6; cdr3_nt: TGTGCCAGCAGCCAGGGACGGTTTGGGGCCAACGTCCTGACTTTC; cdr3_aa: CASSQGRFGANVLTF